The clone carrying this T cell receptor (beta chain) has only a few counts. Its antigen is unidentified. CDR3 length: 13 residues. V shed 3 bases and J shed 3 bases, with 8 bases lying between them. Germline V gene sequence: CDR1 SGHAT, CDR2 FQNNGV. The data were taken from a study of identical twins. Overall study results and limits: Low generation-probability sequences were in excess among twin-shared out-of-frame alpha sequences. In monozygotic twins, models underestimated the sharing of out-of-frame TCR alpha. In cord blood, abundant beta clonotypes had fewer insertions; memory showed no trend.

From the 5' RACE reads, TCRdb called clonotypes with MiXCR, one entry per CDR3 protein. The profile shows 240,000 or so distinct CDR3 sequences, roughly a tenth of them singletons. The sequenced sample consisted of memory T cells sorted from blood. This TCR derives from a man aged 50-59 years in good health. V gene TRBV11-2 combines with J gene TRBJ1-1; no clear D gene. CDR3 sequence: CASSFSQYTEAFF. In DNA form, the CDR3 reads TGTGCCAGCAGCTTTTCGCAGTACACTGAAGCTTTCTTT.